The 20 T cell receptor beta chains in this list originate from one sample, sequenced in a study of blood T cell repertoires in COVID-19. Sequenced by immunoSEQ multiplex PCR; TCRdb stores in-frame clones only, minus some. The sample has around 150,000 clones, more than 80% seen once. What was sequenced was peripheral blood. The source of these receptors is a human donor in a cohort sampled during active COVID-19.

The chain has TRBV30 and TRBJ1-1, with D perhaps TRBD1 (5 bases). Trimming pared 0 bases from V and 1 base from J, leaving 15 bases between. The germline CDR1 and CDR2 sequences are GTSNPN and SVGIG (reference sequence). The CDR3 has 16 residues. DNA for the CDR3: TGTGCCTGGAGTGTAGGGGCGGGACCGTCGAACACTGAAGCTTTCTTT. It translates to CAWSVGAGPSNTEAFF.

The chain uses TRBV19 and TRBJ2-3, with 8 positions matching TRBD1. Unmatched junction bases numbered 7, after V lost 5 bases and J lost 3 bases. From germline, CDR1 is LNHDA and CDR2 SQIVND (reference sequence). The CDR3 runs 15 residues. The DNA of the CDR3 is TGTGCCAGTAGTCCCCTAGGGACAGGAACAGATACGCAGTATTTT. Translating it yields CASSPLGTGTDTQYF.

The chain has TRBV27 and TRBJ2-3; 12 bases fit TRBD2. Germline V gives CDR1 MNHEY, CDR2 SMNVEV (reference sequence). J gave up 6 bases and V 3 bases, and 10 bases lay outside the gene matches. The CDR3 loop spans 17 amino acids. As DNA, the CDR3 is TGTGCCAGCAGTTTGGTATCGACTAGCGGGGGCCCGGATACGCAGTATTTT. It is translated as CASSLVSTSGGPDTQYF.

The chain couples TRBV7-2 to TRBJ2-3; TRBD2 is a possible D gene (7 bases). This CDR3 contains 14 residues. Per the germline V gene, CDR1 is SGHTA and CDR2 is FQGNSA. Between the trimmed V and J ends, which lost 5 bases and 2 bases, there was a span of 11 bases. DNA of the CDR3: TGTGCCAGCAGCCCCGGGGGGCTCACAGATACGCAGTATTTT. Its translation is CASSPGGLTDTQYF.

J is TRBJ2-5 and V is TRBV2; tentatively, D is TRBD2 (6 bases). The CDR3 is made up of 14 amino acids. Trimming pared 6 bases from V and 1 base from J, leaving 12 bases between. From germline, CDR1 is SNHLY and CDR2 FYNNEI. This CDR3 reads CASRVGTLQETQYF. CDR3 nucleotides: TGTGCCAGCAGAGTTGGGACTCTCCAAGAGACCCAGTACTTC.

This chain links TRBV19 with TRBJ2-3; TRBD2 matches 8 bases. The ends lost 3 bases at V and 3 bases at J; junction bases unmatched: 8. The CDR3 consists of 16 residues. Germline values: CDR1 LNHDA, CDR2 SQIVND (reference sequence). CDR3 protein: CASSIGGGIRTDTQYF. The CDR3 region has the DNA TGTGCCAGTAGTATCGGGGGGGGAATCAGGACAGATACGCAGTATTTT.

J is TRBJ1-1 and V is TRBV29-1, with 9 nucleotides matching TRBD1. This CDR3 has 14 amino acids. Trimming at V came to 4 bases and at J to 3 bases, leaving 6 bases not matched to a gene. Germline V gives CDR1 SQVTM, CDR2 ANQGSEA. CDR3 residues: CSVGAGQGYTEAFF. CDR3 in DNA: TGCAGCGTTGGAGCGGGACAGGGCTACACTGAAGCTTTCTTT.

The chain joins TRBV5-6 to TRBJ2-3; D perhaps matches TRBD2 (5 bases). The CDR3 is 14 residues long. In germline, CDR1 is SGHDT, CDR2 YYEEEE. The V end was cut by 3 bases, the J end by 6 bases, with 14 bases between. DNA of the CDR3: TGTGCCAGCAGCTCGGTGGAGGTTTACGATACGCAGTATTTT. Residues: CASSSVEVYDTQYF.

This chain uses TRBV7-8 with TRBJ1-2; 7 positions agree with TRBD1. J was trimmed by 8 bases and V by 5 bases; bases with no gene match: 20. The CDR3 consists of 17 residues. Germline V gene data show CDR1 as SGHVS and CDR2 as FQNEAQ. In nucleotides, the CDR3 is TGTGCCAGCAGCCCCCTGGGACAGAACCTTTTTTTGGAGGGCTACACCTTC. This translates into CASSPLGQNLFLEGYTF.

This clone showed up just once. V usage is TRBV7-3 and J usage is TRBJ2-4; a possible D gene is TRBD2 (6 bases). The CDR3 has 14 amino acids. Germline values: CDR1 SGHTA, CDR2 FQGTGA. V gave up 1 base and J gave up 9 bases, with 13 bases separating them. This chain's CDR3 is CASSLNTSPSIQYF. The CDR3 bases are TGTGCCAGCAGCTTAAACACTAGCCCCAGCATTCAGTACTTC.

This sequence joins TRBV11-3 and TRBJ2-5, with 7 bases lining up with TRBD1. V lost 1 base and J lost 5; bases outside the gene matches: 7. The CDR3 is 15 amino acids. CDR1 is SGHNT and CDR2 is YENEEA in the germline V gene. The CDR3 DNA reads TGTGCCAGCAGCTTAGGAGGACAGGTGTCGGAGACCCAGTACTTC. Translated, it gives CASSLGGQVSETQYF.

The CDR3 bases are TGTGCCAGCAGCTTACTCAGGAACAGTAACACCGGGGAGCTGTTTTTT. Its translation: CASSLLRNSNTGELFF. The V gene is TRBV7-3, the J gene TRBJ2-2; D not certain. This CDR3 has 16 residues. The germline V gene has CDR1 SGHTA and CDR2 FQGTGA. V dropped 2 bases and J dropped 2 bases, with 12 bases sitting between them.

V usage is TRBV11-2 and J usage is TRBJ2-6; 8 bases are shared with TRBD1. Germline V gene sequence: CDR1 SGHAT, CDR2 FQNNGV. The CDR3 is made up of 19 amino acids. V shed 2 bases and J 0 bases; nucleotides not matched to a gene: 9. This chain's CDR3 is CASSLTWTGLNSGANVLTF. In DNA, the CDR3 is TGTGCCAGCAGCTTAACGTGGACAGGGTTAAACTCTGGGGCCAACGTCCTGACTTTC.

The chain uses TRBV20-1 and TRBJ2-1, with 8 bases matching TRBD1. The CDR3 is 15 amino acids. Germline CDR1 is DFQATT and CDR2 is SNEGSKA (reference sequence). V shed 5 bases and J 7 bases; nucleotides not matched to a gene: 13. The CDR3 nucleotides read TGCAGTGCTGGTGACAGGGGTACCGTTTCGAATGAGCAGTTCTTC. Its protein product is CSAGDRGTVSNEQFF.

The CDR3 DNA sequence: TGTGCCAGCAGTTACGCAGGGTTCCGCAATCAGCCCCAGCATTTT. It is translated as CASSYAGFRNQPQHF. This rearrangement joins TRBV6-2 or TRBV6-3 to TRBJ1-5, with D possibly TRBD1 on 5 matching bases. The V end lost 2 bases, the J end lost 2 bases, and 10 bases lay between the germline ends. Germline V CDR1 and CDR2: MNHEY, SVGEGT. This CDR3 comprises 15 residues.

The J gene is TRBJ1-6, the V gene TRBV19; tentatively, D is TRBD1 (5 bases). Germline lookup yields CDR1 LNHDA and CDR2 SQIVND (reference sequence). The V and J ends lost 5 bases and 0 bases respectively, with 17 bases between them. The CDR3 covers 18 residues. CDR3 sequence: CASSGRRTGSSYNSPLHF. CDR3 DNA sequence: TGTGCCAGTAGTGGACGGCGTACAGGTAGCTCCTATAATTCACCCCTCCACTTT.

The chain carries TRBV18 and TRBJ1-5, with D possibly matching TRBD1 (6 bases). Germline CDR1 is KGHSH and CDR2 is LQKENI. The CDR3 loop spans 16 amino acids. V shed 3 bases and J shed 7 bases, with 19 bases lying between them. The DNA for the CDR3 is TGTGCCAGCTCACCCGGCACCGCAGGGGCAAGCCAGCCCCAGCATTTT. Translating it yields CASSPGTAGASQPQHF.

The chain combines TRBV3-1 (or the pseudogene TRBV3-2) with TRBJ1-2, with TRBD1 identical over 7 bases. After removal of 4 bases from V and 0 bases from J, the junction contained 5 bases not matched to a gene. Germline CDR1 LGHDT, CDR2 YNNKEL (reference sequence). The CDR3 totals 15 residues. The CDR3 is CASSPGTATNYGYTF. In DNA, the CDR3 is TGTGCCAGCAGCCCCGGGACAGCTACTAACTATGGCTACACCTTC.

This clone was counted between two and nine times. Here the CDR3 DNA reads TGTGCCAGCAGCCAAGAGACTAGCGGGGATGCACGGGATACGCAGTATTTT. Protein sequence: CASSQETSGDARDTQYF. This chain uses TRBV4-2 with TRBJ2-3; 11 bases agree with TRBD2. Germline V gene sequence: CDR1 LGHNA, CDR2 YNFKEQ. Trimming removed 0 bases from V and 6 bases from J; junction bases left unmatched: 8. CDR3 length: 17 residues.

The chain recombines TRBV5-1 with TRBJ2-7; 7 bases line up with TRBD1. The CDR3 has 15 residues. V was pared by 4 bases and J by 5 bases, with 12 bases of the junction left unmatched. Germline V CDR1 and CDR2: SGHRS, YFSETQ. The CDR3, as DNA: TGCGCCAGCAGCACAGACCCGACAGGGCAAAACGAGCAGTACTTC. This translates into CASSTDPTGQNEQYF.